Here is one T cell receptor beta chain with its context. The germline CDR1 and CDR2 sequences are SGDLS and YYNGEE. Trimming took off 0 bases at V and 1 base at J, with 11 bases between the two ends. CDR3 length equals 15 residues. This record belongs to a study of blood T cell repertoires in COVID-19. Study background: Sources were T cells, B-cell-depleted T cells, or PBMCs; the material itself was cDNA or gDNA.

Participant ages covered roughly 18 to 90 years across 24 US areas. As processed by the authors: Using reference gene primer amplification, nucleated cell counts were estimated. Assay: immunoSEQ multiplex PCR; the TCRdb copy retains only in-frame clones and omits some. The DNA was the basis for D and trimming; V, J and clone size are from that table. The sample carries 350,000 to 450,000 clones, approximately 90% recorded once. This chain joins TRBV9 and TRBJ2-7; unclear D gene. The sample comprised PBMCs or T cells enriched from blood (not recorded which). This TCR was sampled from a young woman who had been exposed to COVID-19. The CDR3 DNA reads TGTGCCAGCAGCGTAGACGACTTCCTTTCCTACGAGCAGTACTTC. Its protein product is CASSVDDFLSYEQYF.